This T cell receptor (beta chain) was identified during a study of cytomegalovirus exposure and HLA in healthy donors. In the study overall: There were over 350 genotyped donors. Of these, 81% fell in the genetic ancestry cluster associated with self-reported Caucasian donors.

The length of the CDR3 is 15 residues. Germline V gene data show CDR1 as MGHDK and CDR2 as SYGVNS. After removal of 3 bases from V and 3 bases from J, the junction contained 4 bases not matched to a gene. Vbeta (60) and Jbeta (13) primers were used in the PCR. Produced via immunoSEQ multiplex PCR; TCRdb's table is partial and in-frame only. The repertoire holds some 160,000 clones, with about a tenth as singletons. The chain links TRBV25-1 to TRBJ2-1, with TRBD1 identical over 8 bases. This sequence originates from a male donor in good health and CMV-seronegative. Sequenced input: PBMCs. The CDR3 DNA reads as TGTGCCAGCAGTGACCTGGACAGGGACTACAATGAGCAGTTCTTC. Protein sequence: CASSDLDRDYNEQFF.